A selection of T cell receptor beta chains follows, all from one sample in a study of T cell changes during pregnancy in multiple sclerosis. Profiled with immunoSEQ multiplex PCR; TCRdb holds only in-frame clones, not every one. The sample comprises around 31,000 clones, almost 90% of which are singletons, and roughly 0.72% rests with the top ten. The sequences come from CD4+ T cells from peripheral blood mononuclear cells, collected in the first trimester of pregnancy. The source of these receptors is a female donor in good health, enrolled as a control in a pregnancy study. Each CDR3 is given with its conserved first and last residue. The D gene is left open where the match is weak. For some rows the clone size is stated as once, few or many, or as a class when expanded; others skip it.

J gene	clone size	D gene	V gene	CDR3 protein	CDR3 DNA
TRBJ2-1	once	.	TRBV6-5	CASSSKDYPNEQFF	TGTGCCAGCAGTTCCAAGGACTACCCCAATGAGCAGTTCTTC
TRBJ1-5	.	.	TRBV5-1	CASSPGAGGNQPQHF	TGCGCCAGCAGCCCTGGGGCAGGGGGCAATCAGCCCCAGCATTTT
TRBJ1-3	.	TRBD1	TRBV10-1	CASTIDARDRRDHSGNTIYF	TGCGCCAGCACTATCGACGCCCGGGACAGACGAGATCACTCTGGAAACACCATATATTTT
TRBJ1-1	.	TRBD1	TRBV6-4	CASSADRGNTEAFF	TGTGCCAGCAGTGCTGACAGGGGGAACACTGAAGCTTTCTTT
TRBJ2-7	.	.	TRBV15	CATSAPEGHGEQYF	TGTGCCACCAGCGCACCAGAGGGACATGGCGAGCAGTACTTC
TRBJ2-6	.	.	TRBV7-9	CASSLEDSLSGANVLTF	TGTGCCAGCAGCTTAGAGGACAGCCTCTCTGGGGCCAACGTCCTGACTTTC
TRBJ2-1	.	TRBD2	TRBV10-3	CAISSTSGGYYNEQFF	TGTGCCATCAGTTCAACTAGCGGGGGTTACTACAATGAGCAGTTCTTC
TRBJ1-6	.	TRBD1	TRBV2	CASRGQGLDSPLHF	TGTGCCAGCAGGGGACAGGGTTTAGATTCACCCCTCCACTTT
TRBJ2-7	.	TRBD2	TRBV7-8	CASSLLAGGDEQYF	TGTGCCAGCAGCTTACTAGCGGGGGGCGACGAGCAGTACTTC
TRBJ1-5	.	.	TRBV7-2	CASSLAAVRDQPQHF	TGTGCCAGCAGCTTAGCCGCGGTGCGGGATCAGCCCCAGCATTTT
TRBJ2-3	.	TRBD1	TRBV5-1	CASSRRQGTDTQYF	TGCGCCAGCAGCCGCCGACAGGGTACAGATACGCAGTATTTT
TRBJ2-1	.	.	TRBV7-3	CASSLHRDIGEQFF	TGTGCCAGCAGCCTCCACCGTGACATTGGCGAGCAGTTCTTC
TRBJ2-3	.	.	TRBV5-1	CASLGAGYRGDTQYF	TGCGCCAGCCTTGGAGCGGGCTATAGGGGAGATACGCAGTATTTT
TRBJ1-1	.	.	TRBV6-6	CASSYLPGTMNTEAFF	TGTGCCAGCAGTTACCTCCCAGGGACTATGAACACTGAAGCTTTCTTT
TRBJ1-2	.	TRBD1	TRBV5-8	CASSWTGGYGYTF	TGTGCCAGCAGCTGGACAGGGGGCTATGGCTACACCTTC
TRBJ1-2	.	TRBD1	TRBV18	CASSPPMDRGQGYTF	TGTGCCAGCTCACCCCCAATGGACAGGGGCCAAGGCTACACCTTC
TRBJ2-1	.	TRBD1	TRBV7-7	CASSLGTGIYNEQFF	TGTGCCAGCAGCTTAGGGACAGGGATTTACAATGAGCAGTTCTTC
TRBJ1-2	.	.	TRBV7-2	CASSWDTAQVTF	TGTGCCAGCAGCTGGGACACGGCTCAGGTGACCTTC
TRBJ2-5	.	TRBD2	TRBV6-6	CASSGLAGGETQYF	TGTGCCAGCAGTGGACTAGCGGGGGGAGAGACCCAGTACTTC
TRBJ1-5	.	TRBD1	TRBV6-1	CASSEALTGGFMGNQPQHF	TGTGCCAGCAGTGAAGCCCTGACAGGGGGCTTTATGGGCAATCAGCCCCAGCATTTT
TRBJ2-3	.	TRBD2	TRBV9	CASSALLGEGDTQYF	TGTGCCAGCAGCGCGTTACTAGGGGAGGGAGATACGCAGTATTTT
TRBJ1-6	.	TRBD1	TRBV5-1	CASSPDTGQSGSPLHF	TGCGCCAGCAGCCCAGATACGGGACAGTCCGGATCACCCCTCCACTTT
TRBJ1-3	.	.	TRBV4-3	CASSQVGNTIYF	TGCGCCAGCAGCCAAGTAGGAAACACCATATATTTT
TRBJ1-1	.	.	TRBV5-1	CASSLRLGEGTEAFF	TGCGCCAGCAGCTTGCGGCTGGGGGAGGGCACTGAAGCTTTCTTT
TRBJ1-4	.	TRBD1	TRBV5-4	CASSYRGRNEKLFF	TGTGCCAGCAGCTACAGGGGCCGAAATGAAAAACTGTTTTTT
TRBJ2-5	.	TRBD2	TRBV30	CAWASGGGETQYF	TGTGCCTGGGCCTCCGGGGGGGGAGAGACCCAGTACTTC
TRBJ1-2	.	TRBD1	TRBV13	CASSPTGEEWGYTF	TGTGCCAGCAGCCCCACAGGGGAAGAGTGGGGCTACACCTTC
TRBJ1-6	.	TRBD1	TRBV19	CASSTQGAHNSPLHF	TGTGCCAGTAGTACCCAGGGGGCGCATAATTCACCCCTCCACTTT
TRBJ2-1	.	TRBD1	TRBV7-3	CASSLSSGTANNEQFF	TGTGCCAGCAGCTTATCCTCCGGGACAGCCAACAATGAGCAGTTCTTC
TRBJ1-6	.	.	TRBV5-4	CASSLVNSNSPLHF	TGTGCCAGCAGCTTGGTTAACAGTAATTCACCCCTCCACTTT
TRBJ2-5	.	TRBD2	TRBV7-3	CASSLMGTSGETQYF	TGTGCCAGCAGCTTAATGGGGACTAGCGGAGAGACCCAGTACTTC
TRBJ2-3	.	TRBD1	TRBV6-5	CASSQSGTGSDTQYF	TGTGCCAGCAGTCAGTCCGGGACAGGGTCAGATACGCAGTATTTT
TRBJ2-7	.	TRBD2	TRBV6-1	CASTLAGGNSYEQYF	TGTGCCAGCACCTTAGCGGGGGGGAACTCCTACGAGCAGTACTTC
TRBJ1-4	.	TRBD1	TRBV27	CASQLGTGAGKLFF	TGTGCCAGCCAACTTGGGACAGGGGCCGGGAAACTGTTTTTT
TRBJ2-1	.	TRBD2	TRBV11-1	CASSPGLAGTNNEQFF	TGTGCCAGCAGCCCGGGACTAGCGGGGACCAACAATGAGCAGTTCTTC
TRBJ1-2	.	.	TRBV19	CASSIEANGYTF	TGTGCCAGTAGTATCGAGGCGAATGGCTACACCTTC
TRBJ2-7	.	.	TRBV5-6	CASSLGQVSSYEQYF	TGTGCCAGCAGCTTGGGTCAGGTAAGCTCCTACGAGCAGTACTTC
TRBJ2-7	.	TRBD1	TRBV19	CASSIQGVPSYEQYF	TGTGCCAGTAGTATACAGGGGGTGCCTTCCTACGAGCAGTACTTC
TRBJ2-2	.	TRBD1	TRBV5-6	CASGPTGVNTGELFF	TGTGCCAGCGGACCGACAGGGGTAAATACCGGGGAGCTGTTTTTT
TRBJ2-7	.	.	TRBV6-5	CASSYGGADYEQYF	TGTGCCAGCAGTTACGGGGGGGCCGATTACGAGCAGTACTTC
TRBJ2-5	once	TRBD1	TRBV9	CASSSSGQGRETQYF	TGTGCCAGCAGCTCAAGTGGACAGGGGAGGGAGACCCAGTACTTC
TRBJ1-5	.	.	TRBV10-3	CAISESDAVNPNQPQHF	TGTGCCATCAGTGAGAGCGACGCCGTAAACCCCAATCAGCCCCAGCATTTT
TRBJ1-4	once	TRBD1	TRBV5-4	CASSWWTGSNEKLFF	TGTGCCAGCAGCTGGTGGACAGGGTCTAATGAAAAACTGTTTTTT
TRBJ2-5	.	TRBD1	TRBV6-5	CASSLDRELYETQYF	TGTGCCAGCAGTTTAGACAGGGAACTGTACGAGACCCAGTACTTC
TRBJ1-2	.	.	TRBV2	CASKQSAYGYTF	TGTGCCAGCAAGCAGAGCGCATATGGCTACACCTTC
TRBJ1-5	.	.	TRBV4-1	CASSDTGRNRPQHF	TGCGCCAGCAGCGATACAGGGCGGAATCGGCCCCAGCATTTT
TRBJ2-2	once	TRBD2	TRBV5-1	CASSLETSGATGELFF	TGCGCCAGCAGCTTGGAGACTAGCGGGGCCACCGGGGAGCTGTTTTTT